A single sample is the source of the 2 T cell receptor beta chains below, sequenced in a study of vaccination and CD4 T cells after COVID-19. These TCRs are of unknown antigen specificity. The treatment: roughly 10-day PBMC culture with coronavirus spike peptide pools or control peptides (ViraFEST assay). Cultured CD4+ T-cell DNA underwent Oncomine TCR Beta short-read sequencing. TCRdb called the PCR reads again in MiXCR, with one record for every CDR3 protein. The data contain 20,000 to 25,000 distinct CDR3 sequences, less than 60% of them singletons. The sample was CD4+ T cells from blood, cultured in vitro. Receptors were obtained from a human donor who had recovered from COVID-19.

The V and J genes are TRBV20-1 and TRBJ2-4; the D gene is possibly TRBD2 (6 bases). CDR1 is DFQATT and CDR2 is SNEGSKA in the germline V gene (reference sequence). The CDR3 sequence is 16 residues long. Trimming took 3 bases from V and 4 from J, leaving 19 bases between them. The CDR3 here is CSASFLSGTLKNIQYF. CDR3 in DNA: TGCAGTGCTAGTTTCCTCTCCGGGACTCTTAAAAACATTCAGTACTTC.

Written as DNA, the CDR3 is TGTGCCAGCAGTCGGACAGGGGGCGGCAATCAGCCCCAGCATTTT. Protein product: CASSRTGGGNQPQHF. The rearrangement links TRBV2 to TRBJ1-5, with 11 bases aligning to TRBD1. The germline gives CDR1 SNHLY, CDR2 FYNNEI. V trimming: 5 bases; J trimming: 2 bases; junction bases outside the gene matches: 2. The CDR3 has 15 amino acids.